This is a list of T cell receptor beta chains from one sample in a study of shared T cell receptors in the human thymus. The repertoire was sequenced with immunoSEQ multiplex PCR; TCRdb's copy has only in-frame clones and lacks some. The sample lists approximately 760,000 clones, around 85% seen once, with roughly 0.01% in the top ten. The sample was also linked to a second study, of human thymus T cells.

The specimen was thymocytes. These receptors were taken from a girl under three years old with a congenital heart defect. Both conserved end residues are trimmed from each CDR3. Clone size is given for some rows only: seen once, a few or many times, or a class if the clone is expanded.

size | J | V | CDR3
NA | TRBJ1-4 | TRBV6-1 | ASSDRTSTNEKLF
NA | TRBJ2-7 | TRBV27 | ASSLSKPDRGLQQRPYEQY
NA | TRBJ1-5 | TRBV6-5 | ASRTGESWNQPQH
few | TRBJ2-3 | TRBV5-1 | ASSFMGQGPPDTQY
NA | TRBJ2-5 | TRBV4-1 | ASSQEDSTSGGEETQY
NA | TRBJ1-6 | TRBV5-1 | ASSFGQLNNSPLH
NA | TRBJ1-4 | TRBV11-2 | ASSPGPGQGVNEKLF
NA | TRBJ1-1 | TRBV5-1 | ASRFRQGGWVSAEAF
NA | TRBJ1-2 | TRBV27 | ASSSTTNYGYT
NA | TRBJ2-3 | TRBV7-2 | ASSLQGRQDTQY
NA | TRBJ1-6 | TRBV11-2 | ASSPLQGWFSPLH
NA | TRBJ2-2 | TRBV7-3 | ASSPNTGELF
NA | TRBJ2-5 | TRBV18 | ASSPSGTGLVETQY
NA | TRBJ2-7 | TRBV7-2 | ASSLQGGYEQY
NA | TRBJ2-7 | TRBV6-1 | ASSEAPPGENSYEQY
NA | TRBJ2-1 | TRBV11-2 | ASSLEAGGDNNEQF
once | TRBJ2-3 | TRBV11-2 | ASSPRRGILGDTQY
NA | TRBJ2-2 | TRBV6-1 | ASSEGKGGTGELF
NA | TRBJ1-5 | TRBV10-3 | AISSTSGTKGQPQH
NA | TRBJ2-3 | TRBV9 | ASSVEAATDTQY
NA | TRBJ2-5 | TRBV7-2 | ASSLHGAQETQY
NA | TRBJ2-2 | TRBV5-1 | ASSQPSTNTGELF
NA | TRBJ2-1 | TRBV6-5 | ASSYRDRVNEQF
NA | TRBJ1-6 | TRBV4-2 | ASSQGGTAGAQNSPLH
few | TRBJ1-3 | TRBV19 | ASSIASGDSGNTIY
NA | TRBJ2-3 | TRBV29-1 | SVDTTSGGLSDTQY
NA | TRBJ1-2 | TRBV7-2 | ASSFLGRELDGYT
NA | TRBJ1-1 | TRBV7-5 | ARSPRTGWNTEAF
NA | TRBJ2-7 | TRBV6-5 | ASSYSSGTYEQY
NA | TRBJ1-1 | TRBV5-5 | ASSLGLGGANTEAF
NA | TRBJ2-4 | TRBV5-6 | ASSLGQGTYSVQY
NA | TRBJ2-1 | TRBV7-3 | ASSLGHQRRNEQF
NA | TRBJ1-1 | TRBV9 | ASSVSRDWNTEAF
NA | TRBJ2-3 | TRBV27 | ASSLKGSGAISTDTQY
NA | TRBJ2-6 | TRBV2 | ASSRDRGTSGANVLT
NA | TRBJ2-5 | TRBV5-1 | ASSLRGGRSQETQY
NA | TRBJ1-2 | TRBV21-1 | ASSPGGAGYGYT
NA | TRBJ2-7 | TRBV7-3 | ASSPAPSVGAEQY
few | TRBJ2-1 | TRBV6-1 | ASRATGYRLDEQF
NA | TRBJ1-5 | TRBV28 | ASSPNGQGSQPQH
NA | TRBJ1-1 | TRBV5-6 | ASSFRQGRMAF